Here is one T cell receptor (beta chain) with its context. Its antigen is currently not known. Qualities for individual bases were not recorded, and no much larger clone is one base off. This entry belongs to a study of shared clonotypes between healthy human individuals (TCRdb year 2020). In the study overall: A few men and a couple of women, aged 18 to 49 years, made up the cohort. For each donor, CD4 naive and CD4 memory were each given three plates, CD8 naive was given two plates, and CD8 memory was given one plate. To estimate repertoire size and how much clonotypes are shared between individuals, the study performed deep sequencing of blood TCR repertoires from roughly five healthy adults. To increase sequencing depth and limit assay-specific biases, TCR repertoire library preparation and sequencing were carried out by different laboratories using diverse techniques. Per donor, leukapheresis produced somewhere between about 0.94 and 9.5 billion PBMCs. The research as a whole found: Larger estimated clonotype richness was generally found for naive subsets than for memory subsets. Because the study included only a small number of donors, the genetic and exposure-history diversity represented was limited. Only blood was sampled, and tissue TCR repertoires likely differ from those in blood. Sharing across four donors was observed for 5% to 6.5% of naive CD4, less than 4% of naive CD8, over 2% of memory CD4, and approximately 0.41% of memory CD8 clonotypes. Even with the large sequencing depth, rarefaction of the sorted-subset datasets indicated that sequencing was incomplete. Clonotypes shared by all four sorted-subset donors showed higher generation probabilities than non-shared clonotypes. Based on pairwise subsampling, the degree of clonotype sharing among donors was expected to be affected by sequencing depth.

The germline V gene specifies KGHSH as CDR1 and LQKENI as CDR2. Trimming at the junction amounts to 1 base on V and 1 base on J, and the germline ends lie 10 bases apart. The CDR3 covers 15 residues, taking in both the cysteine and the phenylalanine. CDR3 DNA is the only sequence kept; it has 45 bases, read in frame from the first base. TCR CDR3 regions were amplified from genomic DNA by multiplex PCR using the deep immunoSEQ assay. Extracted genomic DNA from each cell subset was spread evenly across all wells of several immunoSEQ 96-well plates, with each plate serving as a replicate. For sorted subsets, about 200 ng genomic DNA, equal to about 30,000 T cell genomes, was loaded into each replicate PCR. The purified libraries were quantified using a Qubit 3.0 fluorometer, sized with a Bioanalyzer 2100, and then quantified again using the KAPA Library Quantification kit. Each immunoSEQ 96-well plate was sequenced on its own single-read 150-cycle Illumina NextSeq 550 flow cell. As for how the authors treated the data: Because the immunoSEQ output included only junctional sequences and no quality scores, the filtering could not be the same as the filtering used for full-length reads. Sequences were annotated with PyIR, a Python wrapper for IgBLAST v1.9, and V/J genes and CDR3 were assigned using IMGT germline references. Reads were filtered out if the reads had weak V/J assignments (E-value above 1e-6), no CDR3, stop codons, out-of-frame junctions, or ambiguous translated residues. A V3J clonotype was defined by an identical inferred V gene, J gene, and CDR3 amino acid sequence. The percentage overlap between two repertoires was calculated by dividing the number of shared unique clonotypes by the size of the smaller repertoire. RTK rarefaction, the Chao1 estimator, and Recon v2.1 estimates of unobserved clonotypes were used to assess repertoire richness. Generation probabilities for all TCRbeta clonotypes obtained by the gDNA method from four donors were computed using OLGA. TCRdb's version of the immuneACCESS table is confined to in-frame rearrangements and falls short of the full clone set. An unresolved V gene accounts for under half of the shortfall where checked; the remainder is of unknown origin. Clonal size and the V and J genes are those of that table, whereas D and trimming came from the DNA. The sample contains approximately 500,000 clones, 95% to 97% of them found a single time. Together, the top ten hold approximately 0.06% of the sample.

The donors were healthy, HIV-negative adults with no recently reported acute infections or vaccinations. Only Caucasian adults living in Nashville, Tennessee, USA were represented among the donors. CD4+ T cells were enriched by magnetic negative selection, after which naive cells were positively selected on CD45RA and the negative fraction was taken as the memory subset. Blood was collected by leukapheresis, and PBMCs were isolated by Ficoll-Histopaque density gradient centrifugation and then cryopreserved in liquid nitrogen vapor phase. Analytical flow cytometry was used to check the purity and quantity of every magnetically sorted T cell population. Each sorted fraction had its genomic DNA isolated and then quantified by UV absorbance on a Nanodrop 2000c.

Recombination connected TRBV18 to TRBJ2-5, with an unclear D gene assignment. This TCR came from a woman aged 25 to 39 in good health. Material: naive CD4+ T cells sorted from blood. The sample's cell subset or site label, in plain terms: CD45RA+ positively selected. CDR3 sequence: CASSPLLGTQETQYF. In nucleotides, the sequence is TGTGCCAGCTCACCACTCCTCGGCACCCAAGAGACCCAGTACTTC.